This is a list of T cell receptor beta chains from one sample in a study of Graves' ophthalmopathy and Graves' hyperthyroidism. TCRdb independently ran MiXCR on the multiplex PCR reads; one entry per CDR3 protein. The table shows some 370,000 distinct CDR3 sequences, with about 18% occurring only once. The sample was peripheral blood. These receptors originate from an adult woman with stable Graves' hyperthyroidism. The CDR3 runs from the conserved cysteine through the conserved F or W. A D gene is named only where the DNA matches it firmly. A clone size is listed for some rows: how often the clone was seen (once, few, many), or a class if it is expanded.

V: TRBV12-3/TRBV12-4; length: 11; J: TRBJ1-6; size: many; D: NA; DNA: TGTGCCAGCAGTCGAAATGGACCCCTCCACTTT; CDR3: CASSRNGPLHF
V: TRBV28; length: 14; J: TRBJ1-1; size: many; D: NA; DNA: TGTGCCAGCAGTTTGGACGACATGAACACTGAAGCTTTCTTT; CDR3: CASSLDDMNTEAFF
V: TRBV5-8; length: 15; J: TRBJ2-2; size: NA; D: NA; DNA: TGTGCCAGCAGCTTGCTACTAGCCACCACCGGGGAGCTGTTTTTT; CDR3: CASSLLLATTGELFF
V: TRBV12-3/TRBV12-4; length: 15; J: TRBJ2-7; size: many; D: NA; DNA: TGTGCCAGCAGTTTCGGAGGGCCGAGCTCCTACGAGCAGTACTTC; CDR3: CASSFGGPSSYEQYF
V: TRBV14; length: 18; J: TRBJ2-7; size: few; D: NA; DNA: TGTGCCAGCAGCCAATCCGACACTAATAAGCGGCTCTCCTACGAGCAGTACTTC; CDR3: CASSQSDTNKRLSYEQYF
V: TRBV11-2; length: 18; J: TRBJ2-2; size: few; D: TRBD2; DNA: TGTGCCAGCAGCTTAAAGGACTGGGGACTAGCCACCACCGGGGAGCTGTTTTTT; CDR3: CASSLKDWGLATTGELFF
V: TRBV25-1; length: 16; J: TRBJ2-1; size: NA; D: NA; DNA: TGTGCCAGCAGTGAATGGGTCGGCAGGGCAAAGAATGAGCAGTTCTTC; CDR3: CASSEWVGRAKNEQFF
V: TRBV6-1; length: 18; J: TRBJ1-5; size: many; D: NA; DNA: TGTGCCAGCAGTGAAGGGCTCCGGGCATCTTTTAGCAATCAGCCCCAGCATTTT; CDR3: CASSEGLRASFSNQPQHF
V: TRBV2; length: 15; J: TRBJ1-2; size: many; D: TRBD1; DNA: TGTGCCAGCAGTGAAAGGACAGGGGAAAACTATGGCTACACCTTC; CDR3: CASSERTGENYGYTF
V: TRBV12-3/TRBV12-4; length: 12; J: TRBJ1-2; size: many; D: NA; DNA: TGTGCCAGCAGTTCTAGACAGGATGGCTACACCTTC; CDR3: CASSSRQDGYTF